This is a list of T cell receptor beta chains from one sample in a study of neurological immune-mediated disorders. Using its own MiXCR run on the 5' RACE reads, TCRdb lists one record per CDR3 protein. The sample holds approximately 50,000 distinct CDR3 sequences, 9% to 12% seen once. Sequenced material: PBMCs. These receptors all stem from a man in his 70s with HTLV-1-associated myelopathy (HAM/TSP). CDR3s include the opening cysteine and the closing phenylalanine or tryptophan. A D gene is named only where the DNA matches it firmly. Rows give clone size only sometimes, using once, few, many, or a class for an expanded clone.

CDR3 DNA,CDR3 protein,clone size,D gene,J gene,V gene
TGTGCCAGCAGTCACCGGGGCACAAGGGGTACTGAAGCTTTCTTT,CASSHRGTRGTEAFF,many,NA,TRBJ1-1,TRBV28
TGTGCCAGCAGTAAAGCGGCGGGAGCCGGCTACAATGAGCAGTTCTTC,CASSKAAGAGYNEQFF,many,TRBD2,TRBJ2-1,TRBV27
TGCGCCAGCAGCAGGACTAGCGGGAACTACGAGCAGTACTTC,CASSRTSGNYEQYF,many,TRBD2,TRBJ2-7,TRBV5-1
TGTGCCAGCAGTGGAGGGAGTTATAATTCACCCCTCCACTTT,CASSGGSYNSPLHF,many,NA,TRBJ1-6,TRBV25-1
TGCGCCAGCAGCCACGGATCCCCGGCGCAGTATTTT,CASSHGSPAQYF,NA,NA,TRBJ2-3,TRBV4-3
TGCGCCAGCAGCTTGGGGCTGGGAAAGGGGGCAAATGAGCAGTTCTTC,CASSLGLGKGANEQFF,NA,TRBD1,TRBJ2-1,TRBV5-1
TGTGCCAGCAGCTTTTGGGGGACAGAGGTCTCTGGAAACACCATATATTTT,CASSFWGTEVSGNTIYF,many,TRBD1,TRBJ1-3,TRBV12-3/TRBV12-4
TGTGCCAGCAGTTTATTAGCGGGAGCTGGCCACGAGCAGTACTTC,CASSLLAGAGHEQYF,many,TRBD2,TRBJ2-7,TRBV12-3/TRBV12-4
TGTGCCACATCCGTATTCAGCGAGCAGTACTTC,CATSVFSEQYF,many,NA,TRBJ2-7,TRBV3-1
TGTGCCAGCAGCTTCTACGCCGGGAGTCAGTACAATGAGCAGTTCTTC,CASSFYAGSQYNEQFF,many,NA,TRBJ2-1,TRBV28
TGTGCCAGCAGCAAGGGTACGGGAGGGGGTTTCTACGAGCAGTACTTC,CASSKGTGGGFYEQYF,NA,TRBD2,TRBJ2-7,TRBV4-2
TGTGCCAGCAGCGTTAGCAATCAGCCCCAGCATTTT,CASSVSNQPQHF,many,NA,TRBJ1-5,TRBV28
TGTGCCAGCAGTTACGGGGGAATAGCCAAAAACATTCAGTACTTC,CASSYGGIAKNIQYF,many,NA,TRBJ2-4,TRBV6-6
TGCGCCAGCAGTCAAAAAGAGACCCAGTACTTC,CASSQKETQYF,many,NA,TRBJ2-5,TRBV5-1
TGCAGTGCTACCATCTCTAGGGTAGCGTCAGATACGCAGTATTTT,CSATISRVASDTQYF,many,NA,TRBJ2-3,TRBV20-1
TGTGCCAGCAGCCCTAGCGGACAGGGCGGGGGGCAGTACTTC,CASSPSGQGGGQYF,many,NA,TRBJ2-7,TRBV28
TGTGCCAGCAGTTTAGGGGGGACAGGCCCCACCGGGGAGCTGTTTTTT,CASSLGGTGPTGELFF,many,TRBD1,TRBJ2-2,TRBV12-3/TRBV12-4